This T cell receptor (beta chain) was profiled in a study of blood T cells in healthy people across ages. Study context: When template switching was applied, about one barcoded beta molecule was captured per two T cells.

The use of a sample-barcoded 5' primer and a J-beta primer mix characterized a second PCR of about 7 to 12 cycles. TCRdb re-called the 5' RACE reads with MiXCR, one entry per CDR3 protein. The table includes roughly 1.7 million distinct CDR3 sequences, roughly a third detected once. The J segment lost 2 bases and the V segment lost 0 bases, leaving 4 bases of the junction unmatched. Germline V gene data show CDR1 as MNHNY and CDR2 as SVGAGI (reference sequence). The CDR3 is made up of 15 amino acids. The sample holds many counts of this clonotype. Donors each provided about 9.5 milliliters of peripheral blood.

The chain uses TRBV6-6 and TRBJ2-7; 7 positions match TRBD2. Input material: blood. The TCR comes from a woman aged 25 to 39 in good health. The CDR3 here is CASSYSGGAPYEQYF. CDR3 bases: TGTGCCAGCAGTTACTCGGGAGGGGCTCCCTACGAGCAGTACTTC.